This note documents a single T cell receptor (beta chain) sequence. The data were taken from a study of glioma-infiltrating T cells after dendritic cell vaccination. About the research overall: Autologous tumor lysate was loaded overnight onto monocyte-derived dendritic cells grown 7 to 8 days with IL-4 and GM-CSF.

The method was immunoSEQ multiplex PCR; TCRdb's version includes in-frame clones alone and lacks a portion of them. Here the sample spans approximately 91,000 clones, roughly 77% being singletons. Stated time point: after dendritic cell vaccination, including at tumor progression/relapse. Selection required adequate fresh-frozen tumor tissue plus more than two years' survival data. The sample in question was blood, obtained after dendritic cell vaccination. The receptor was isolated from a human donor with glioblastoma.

In DNA, the CDR3 is TGTGCCAGCAGCACCCCCAGGGAAACCGGGGAGCTGTTTTTT. Translated, it gives CASSTPRETGELFF. The chain carries TRBV5-4 and TRBJ2-2, with D possibly TRBD1 on 5 matching bases. Looked up from germline, CDR1 is SGHNT and CDR2 is YYREEE (reference sequence). The CDR3 runs 14 residues. Trimming cost V 4 bases and J 5 bases, with 12 bases left between them.